The rows below give T cell receptor beta chains drawn from one sample of a study of T-cell reconstitution after alpha-beta-depleted transplantation in children. TCRdb reprocessed the PCR reads with MiXCR, giving one entry per CDR3 protein. The sample has 600,000 to 700,000 distinct CDR3 sequences; roughly 15% are singletons. This specimen consisted of PBMCs from the stem cell graft donor, obtained from the stem cell graft. These receptors originate from a human donor who donated a stem cell graft to a child with acute myeloid leukemia. CDR3s include the opening cysteine and the closing phenylalanine or tryptophan. D genes are given only for firm matches. Clone size is not always given. Where it is, it says once, few, many or a class for expanded clones.

TRBV29-1	TRBJ1-4	many	.	CSVGDTATNEKLFF	TGCAGCGTTGGGGACACCGCAACTAATGAAAAACTGTTTTTT
TRBV4-3	TRBJ2-7	.	.	CASSQDQDEEQYF	TGCGCCAGCAGCCAAGACCAGGACGAAGAGCAGTACTTC
TRBV10-3	TRBJ2-1	few	TRBD2	CAISDPQGGGGARYNEQFF	TGTGCCATCAGTGACCCCCAAGGAGGCGGGGGGGCCAGGTACAATGAGCAGTTCTTC
TRBV29-1	TRBJ1-3	many	.	CSVDQENSGNTIYF	TGCAGCGTTGATCAGGAAAACTCTGGAAACACCATATATTTT
TRBV12-3/TRBV12-4	TRBJ1-5	many	.	CASSPGTLVSQPQHF	TGTGCCAGCAGTCCCGGGACCCTTGTGAGCCAGCCCCAGCATTTT
TRBV20-1	TRBJ2-3	.	.	CSARKSSGTDTQYF	TGCAGTGCTAGAAAATCTAGTGGCACAGATACGCAGTATTTT
TRBV12-3/TRBV12-4	TRBJ1-2	many	.	CASSAGLGSDNYGYTF	TGTGCCAGCAGTGCGGGCCTAGGGTCTGATAACTATGGCTACACCTTC
TRBV4-2	TRBJ2-3	many	TRBD2	CASSLGLAASTDTQYF	TGTGCCAGCAGCCTGGGACTAGCGGCTAGCACAGATACGCAGTATTTT
TRBV7-2	TRBJ1-3	few	.	CASSWARSSGNTIYF	TGTGCCAGCAGCTGGGCCCGTAGCTCTGGAAACACCATATATTTT
TRBV20-1	TRBJ2-7	many	TRBD2	CSARDAASGDLSYEQYF	TGCAGTGCTAGAGATGCGGCTAGCGGGGACCTTTCCTACGAGCAGTACTTC
TRBV12-3/TRBV12-4	TRBJ1-3	many	.	CASGSGNTIYF	TGTGCCAGCGGATCTGGAAACACCATATATTTT
TRBV10-3	TRBJ1-5	few	.	CAISEDGLLNQPQHF	TGTGCCATCAGCGAGGACGGACTTTTAAATCAGCCCCAGCATTTT
TRBV5-6	TRBJ2-6	many	.	CASSLDLSGANVLTF	TGTGCCAGCAGCTTGGACTTGTCTGGGGCCAACGTCCTGACTTTC
TRBV20-1	TRBJ2-5	many	.	CSARPAGTTQYF	TGCAGTGCTAGACCGGCAGGGACGACCCAGTACTTC
TRBV20-1	TRBJ2-1	many	.	CSAGRGAANEQFF	TGCAGCGCCGGTCGGGGGGCCGCCAATGAGCAGTTCTTC
TRBV6-1	TRBJ2-7	.	.	CASSEFGKPSSYEQYF	TGTGCCAGCAGTGAATTTGGCAAACCGAGCTCCTACGAGCAGTACTTC
TRBV29-1	TRBJ2-3	many	TRBD2	CSVGGLAEDTQYF	TGCAGCGTTGGAGGTCTAGCGGAAGATACGCAGTATTTT
TRBV6-2/TRBV6-3	TRBJ1-1	.	.	CASSYSEQVLEAFF	TGTGCCAGCAGTTACTCGGAGCAGGTCCTAGAAGCTTTCTTT
TRBV12-3/TRBV12-4	TRBJ2-7	.	TRBD1	CASSSNRGSYEQYF	TGTGCCAGCAGTTCCAACAGGGGCTCCTACGAGCAGTACTTC
TRBV7-2	TRBJ2-4	few	.	CASSGGTAAKNIQYF	TGTGCCAGCAGCGGGGGGACGGCGGCCAAAAACATTCAGTACTTC
TRBV4-3	TRBJ2-3	.	.	CASSQDGRNTDTQYF	TGCGCCAGCAGCCAAGATGGACGGAACACAGATACGCAGTATTTT
TRBV4-1	TRBJ2-5	.	.	CASSQDQGVGETQYF	TGCGCCAGCAGCCAAGATCAGGGCGTAGGAGAGACCCAGTACTTC
TRBV9	TRBJ2-2	.	.	CASSVSRASNTGELFF	TGTGCCAGCAGCGTTAGCAGGGCCTCTAACACCGGGGAGCTGTTTTTT
TRBV29-1	TRBJ2-2	many	TRBD2	CSVGASGGAVSGELFF	TGCAGCGTTGGGGCTAGCGGGGGGGCCGTGTCCGGGGAGCTGTTTTTT
TRBV7-2	TRBJ2-5	.	.	CASSRVAGLEETQYF	TGTGCCAGCAGCCGAGTCGCAGGGCTTGAGGAGACCCAGTACTTC
TRBV29-1	TRBJ2-3	.	.	CSVEQHSTDTQYF	TGCAGCGTTGAACAGCATAGCACAGATACGCAGTATTTT
TRBV12-3/TRBV12-4	TRBJ2-2	many	.	CASSLSRTNTGELFF	TGTGCCAGCAGTTTATCCAGGACGAACACCGGGGAGCTGTTTTTT
TRBV27	TRBJ2-2	few	TRBD1	CASSSPTGYVGFGELFF	TGTGCCAGCAGTTCCCCGACAGGGTACGTCGGGTTCGGGGAGCTGTTTTTT
TRBV13	TRBJ2-1	few	TRBD2	CASSLLTSLYNEQFF	TGTGCCAGCAGCTTATTGACTAGCCTGTACAATGAGCAGTTCTTC
TRBV3-1	TRBJ2-3	few	.	CASSQDYGVWTDTQYF	TGTGCCAGCAGCCAAGATTATGGGGTATGGACAGATACGCAGTATTTT
TRBV7-9	TRBJ2-1	many	.	CASSPTGRDEQFF	TGTGCCAGCAGCCCTACTGGGCGTGATGAGCAGTTCTTC
TRBV7-9	TRBJ2-1	.	.	CASSLGGNPYNEQFF	TGTGCCAGCAGCTTAGGGGGCAACCCCTACAATGAGCAGTTCTTC
TRBV20-1	TRBJ2-5	many	.	CSAIAFLKETQYF	TGCAGTGCTATAGCTTTTCTCAAAGAGACCCAGTACTTC
TRBV6-2/TRBV6-3	TRBJ1-2	many	.	CASSGWLENYGYTF	TGTGCCAGCAGTGGGTGGCTCGAGAACTATGGCTACACCTTC
TRBV5-1	TRBJ1-6	few	.	CASSEMSSHSPLHF	TGCGCCAGCAGCGAAATGAGCTCCCATTCACCCCTCCACTTT
TRBV12-3/TRBV12-4	TRBJ1-5	.	TRBD1	CASSPRDSYSNQPQHF	TGTGCCAGCAGCCCCCGGGACAGCTATAGCAATCAGCCCCAGCATTTT